A single sample gave rise to the 3 T cell receptor beta chains below, sequenced in a study of cytomegalovirus exposure and HLA in healthy donors. Vbeta (60) and Jbeta (13) primers were used in the PCR. Libraries were prepared by immunoSEQ multiplex PCR; TCRdb keeps only in-frame clonotypes and omits some of them. The sample holds 90,000 to 120,000 clones, 74% seen once. Sequencing was done on a sample of PBMCs. Every receptor here comes from a man aged 50-59 years in good health and CMV-seropositive.

This chain connects TRBV27 to TRBJ1-5; D remains ambiguous. V lost 6 bases and J lost 2, with 11 bases in between. The CDR3 totals 14 residues. Germline assignment: CDR1 MNHEY and CDR2 SMNVEV (reference sequence). The CDR3 here is CASREGVGNQPQHF. The CDR3 coding sequence is TGTGCCAGCAGGGAGGGAGTAGGCAATCAGCCCCAGCATTTT.

V is TRBV6-1 and J is TRBJ1-2, with D tentatively TRBD1 (6 bases). V was trimmed by 7 bases and J by 0 bases, leaving 12 bases between them. This CDR3 region has 14 residues. CDR1 and CDR2 (germline): MNHNS, SASEGT. The CDR3 is CASTGHPSNYGYTF. The DNA of the CDR3 is TGTGCCAGCACGGGACATCCTTCTAACTATGGCTACACCTTC.

J is TRBJ2-5 and V is TRBV5-1; the D gene is possibly TRBD1 (7 bases). Germline values: CDR1 SGHRS, CDR2 YFSETQ. V lost 4 bases and J 9 bases, leaving 16 bases between the germline ends. The CDR3 is made up of 13 amino acids. The CDR3 protein is CASSVEGAEPQYF. The CDR3 bases are TGCGCCAGCAGCGTGGAGGGGGCCGAGCCCCAGTACTTC.